The 16 T cell receptor beta chains given below trace back to one sample, sequenced in a study of blood T cell repertoires in COVID-19. The assay was immunoSEQ multiplex PCR, and TCRdb's table has in-frame clones only and misses some. The sample holds 20,000 to 30,000 clones, 85% to 95% seen once. Material for sequencing was peripheral blood. The receptors derive from a woman aged 45-65 years with active COVID-19.

This chain connects TRBV2 to TRBJ1-4, with a tentative D call TRBD1 (5 bases). Trimming removed 4 bases at V and 7 bases at J, with 13 bases between. The CDR3 extends over 14 amino acids. Germline CDR1 SNHLY, CDR2 FYNNEI. DNA of the CDR3: TGTGCCAGCAGTGTCAGGGAGGTTGGTGAAAAACTGTTTTTT. This codes for CASSVREVGEKLFF.

The chain has TRBV3-1 (or the pseudogene TRBV3-2) and TRBJ2-7; 8 nucleotides match TRBD2. The germline gives CDR1 LGHDT, CDR2 YNNKEL (reference sequence). Unmatched junction bases numbered 7, after V lost 5 bases and J lost 1 base. This CDR3 has 15 residues. In nucleotides, the CDR3 is TGTGCCAGCAGCACAGGGCGGGGGGCATCCTACGAGCAGTACGTC. Amino acids: CASSTGRGASYEQYV.

The chain links TRBV3-1 (or the pseudogene TRBV3-2) to TRBJ1-2; no clear D gene. The V and J ends lost 4 bases and 5 bases respectively, with 5 bases between them. CDR1 LGHDT and CDR2 YNNKEL come from the germline V gene (reference sequence). The CDR3 covers 11 residues. The CDR3: CASSLRYGYTF. The CDR3 nucleotides read TGTGCCAGCAGCCTCCGTTATGGCTACACCTTC.

J is TRBJ2-7 and V is TRBV5-8; TRBD1 might be the D (6 bases). CDR1 SGHTS and CDR2 YDEGEE come from the germline V gene. With 0 bases removed from V and 1 base from J, the gap between germline ends came to 8 bases. The CDR3 is 14 amino acids. CDR3 DNA: TGTGCCAGCAGCTTGGGGGGGCGGTCCTACGAGCAGTACTTC. It specifies CASSLGGRSYEQYF.

V usage is TRBV6-4 and J usage is TRBJ2-3; 7 bases fit TRBD1. J was trimmed by 2 bases and V by 4 bases; bases with no gene match: 6. The CDR3 contains 15 residues. The germline CDR1 and CDR2 sequences are MRHNA and SNTAGT. CDR3 region: CASSAGTADTDTQYF. The CDR3 DNA follows: TGTGCCAGCAGTGCGGGGACAGCGGACACAGATACGCAGTATTTT.

The rearrangement links TRBV7-2 to TRBJ1-4, with D perhaps matching TRBD1 (5 bases). CDR3 length equals 14 residues. Germline loops: CDR1 SGHTA, CDR2 FQGNSA. The V gene lost 2 bases and the J gene lost 1 base, with 5 bases spanning the gap. CDR3 DNA sequence: TGTGCCAGCAGCTTAAGGGGAACTAATGAAAAACTGTTTTTT. It specifies CASSLRGTNEKLFF.

The chain employs TRBV7-9 and TRBJ1-5; 7 bases are a match to TRBD1. CDR3 length: 18 residues. Trimming removed 2 bases from V and 11 bases from J; junction bases left unmatched: 21. Germline CDR1 reads SEHNR; CDR2 reads FQNEAQ (reference sequence). This CDR3 is CASSLSGVRDSSNAAQHF. The CDR3, as DNA: TGTGCCAGCAGCTTAAGTGGGGTACGGGACAGTTCGAATGCGGCCCAGCATTTT.

The J gene is TRBJ1-5, the V gene TRBV28, with 11 bases aligning to TRBD1. Trimming at V came to 2 bases and at J to 7 bases, leaving 7 bases not matched to a gene. This CDR3 region has 16 residues. The germline V gene has CDR1 MDHEN and CDR2 SYDVKM. The CDR3: CASSLADRGQTQPQHF. DNA of the CDR3: TGTGCCAGCAGTTTAGCGGACAGGGGGCAAACCCAGCCCCAGCATTTT.

DNA for the CDR3: TGTGCCAGCAGCCAACAACCTCTGAGCGAGCAGTACTTC. This codes for CASSQQPLSEQYF. The chain carries TRBV3-1 (or the pseudogene TRBV3-2) and TRBJ2-7; no clear D gene. V was pared by 2 bases and J by 6 bases, with 11 bases between. Germline loops: CDR1 LGHDT, CDR2 YNNKEL (reference sequence). The CDR3 consists of 13 residues.

The rearrangement links TRBV2 to TRBJ2-1, with TRBD1 matching over 11 bases. In germline, CDR1 is SNHLY, CDR2 FYNNEI. The CDR3 is made up of 14 amino acids. Trimming cost V 8 bases and J 9 bases; bases outside gene matches: 9. In DNA form, the CDR3 reads TGTGCCAGCCGCGGGACAGGGGGATTCACTGAGCAGTTCTTC. Its translation: CASRGTGGFTEQFF.

The genes are TRBV7-9 and TRBJ1-4; no reliable D call. The CDR3 extends over 14 amino acids. CDR1 is SEHNR and CDR2 is FQNEAQ in the germline V gene (reference sequence). V was clipped by 1 base and J by 4 bases, with 7 bases between them. The CDR3: CASSLGLSNEKLFF. In DNA, the CDR3 is TGTGCCAGCAGCTTAGGGCTCAGTAATGAAAAACTGTTTTTT.

The rearrangement links TRBV7-9 to TRBJ2-3; D perhaps matches TRBD2 (7 bases). Trimming pared 1 base from V and 1 base from J, leaving 15 bases between. There are 17 residues in the CDR3. The V gene's germline CDR1 is SEHNR and CDR2 FQNEAQ (reference sequence). The CDR3 DNA sequence: TGTGCCAGCAGCTTAGGATCTGCGGGGGCGGGCACAGATACGCAGTATTTT. Its translation is CASSLGSAGAGTDTQYF.

The chain has TRBV9 and TRBJ2-7; 14 positions match TRBD2. CDR3 length equals 21 residues. Germline V gene sequence: CDR1 SGDLS, CDR2 YYNGEE. J lost 4 bases, V lost 5 bases, and 23 bases had no gene match. DNA for the CDR3: TGTGCCAGCAGTCGCAGGGGCGAACCGGGACTAGCGGGAGTCCAGCAATACGAGCAGTACTTC. It codes for CASSRRGEPGLAGVQQYEQYF. The full variable domain, rest sourced from reference TRBV9 and TRBJ2-7, is DSGVTQTPKHLITATGQRVTLRCSPRSGDLSVYWYQQSLDQGLQFLIQYYNGEERAKGNILERFSAQQFPDLHSELNLSSLELGDSALYFCASSRRGEPGLAGVQQYEQYFGPGTRLTVT.

As DNA, the CDR3 is TGTGCCAGCAGCTTAGCCGACAGTCCCACAGATACGCAGTATTTT. Protein sequence: CASSLADSPTDTQYF. This sequence joins TRBV7-9 and TRBJ2-3; the D gene is possibly TRBD1 (5 bases). The CDR3 runs to 15 residues. Trimming removed 0 bases at V and 2 bases at J, with 9 bases between. Germline CDR1 SEHNR, CDR2 FQNEAQ (reference sequence).

The V and J genes are TRBV5-5 and TRBJ2-7; 12 bases are shared with TRBD1. The CDR3 runs to 16 residues. Germline V lookup: CDR1 SGHKS, CDR2 YYEKEE (reference sequence). V shed 2 bases, J shed 5 bases, and the junction held 8 bases outside the gene matches. The CDR3 DNA is TGTGCCAGCAGCTTTGGGACAGGGGGCGCCGGAAACGAGCAGTACTTC. It specifies CASSFGTGGAGNEQYF.

The rearrangement joins TRBV15 to TRBJ2-7; 7 bases are shared with TRBD1. The CDR3 totals 14 residues. Losses at the gene ends were 4 bases for V and 0 bases for J; bases not matched to a gene: 3. The germline V gene has CDR1 LNHNV and CDR2 YYDKDF (reference sequence). In nucleotides, the CDR3 is TGTGCCACCAGCACCGGGGACAGCTCCTACGAGCAGTACTTC. The encoded protein is CATSTGDSSYEQYF.